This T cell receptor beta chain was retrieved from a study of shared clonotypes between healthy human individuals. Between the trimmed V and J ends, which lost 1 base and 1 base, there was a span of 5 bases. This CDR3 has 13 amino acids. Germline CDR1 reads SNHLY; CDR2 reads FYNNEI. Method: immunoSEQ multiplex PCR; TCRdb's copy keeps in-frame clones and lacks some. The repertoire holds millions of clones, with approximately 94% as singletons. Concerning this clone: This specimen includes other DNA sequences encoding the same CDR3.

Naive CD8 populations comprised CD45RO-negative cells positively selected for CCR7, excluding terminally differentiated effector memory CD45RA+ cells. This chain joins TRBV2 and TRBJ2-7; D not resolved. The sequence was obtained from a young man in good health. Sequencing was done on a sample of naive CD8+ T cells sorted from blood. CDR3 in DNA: TGTGCCAGCAGTGAAGGGGCTTCCTACGAGCAGTACTTC. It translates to CASSEGASYEQYF.